These 19 T cell receptor beta chains share one sample of origin, sequenced in a study of T-cell memory formation after mild COVID-19. MiXCR, run by TCRdb on the 5' RACE reads, gives a single entry per CDR3 protein. In the table there are over 350,000 distinct CDR3 sequences, approximately 24% of which are singletons. Sequencing input: PBMCs or a T cell subset sorted from them (not recorded which). These receptors were obtained from an adult woman who had mild COVID-19 (a few samples of this study predate the infection). Cell type and time point are not known.

The genes are TRBV30 and TRBJ2-3; TRBD2 might be the D (6 bases). Germline CDR1 GTSNPN, CDR2 SVGIG (reference sequence). V was clipped by 2 bases and J by 0 bases, with 12 bases between them. The CDR3 totals 15 residues. In DNA, the CDR3 is TGTGCCTGGAGTAAGGGAGGAACTAGCACAGATACGCAGTATTTT. The encoded protein is CAWSKGGTSTDTQYF.

This clonotype has a count of ten or more. The V call is TRBV15, the J call TRBJ1-2, with D perhaps TRBD1 (6 bases). In germline, CDR1 is LNHNV, CDR2 YYDKDF (reference sequence). V lost 2 bases and J lost 3, with 16 bases in between. The CDR3 extends over 16 amino acids. The CDR3 loop is CATSRTELDSDYGYTF. The CDR3 DNA is TGTGCCACCAGCAGAACGGAACTGGACAGCGACTATGGCTACACCTTC.

The chain joins TRBV7-9 to TRBJ2-2; 8 bases match TRBD1. Trimming cost V 5 bases and J 3 bases; bases outside gene matches: 8. Germline CDR1 is SEHNR and CDR2 is FQNEAQ (reference sequence). This CDR3 spans 16 amino acids. CDR3 sequence (DNA): TGTGCCAGCAGCACGACAGGGGAGCGATACACCGGGGAGCTGTTTTTT. Its protein is CASSTTGERYTGELFF.

The chain is built from TRBV6-6 and TRBJ2-5; TRBD1 aligns across 7 bases. The ends lost 4 bases at V and 2 bases at J; junction bases unmatched: 7. Looked up from germline, CDR1 is MNHNY and CDR2 is SVGAGI (reference sequence). CDR3 length equals 15 residues. The CDR3 DNA reads TGTGCCAGCAGTTTCGGACAGGACTCACAAGAGACCCAGTACTTC. The encoded protein is CASSFGQDSQETQYF.

CDR3 sequence: CATSDRGQGRGYTF. The DNA for the CDR3 is TGTGCCACCAGTGATCGGGGACAGGGACGCGGCTACACCTTC. The chain has TRBV24-1 and TRBJ1-2; TRBD1 aligns across 9 bases. V was clipped by 3 bases and J by 8 bases; unmatched bases: 6. CDR1 KGHDR and CDR2 SFDVKD come from the germline V gene. This CDR3 comprises 14 residues.

In this sample, this clonotype turned up a few times. This chain uses TRBV7-2 with TRBJ1-6; no definite D call. CDR3 size: 12 residues. Trimming shortened V by 5 bases and J by 18 bases, and 17 bases separated the two germline ends. Germline CDR1 and CDR2: SGHTA and FQGNSA. The CDR3 here is CASSLVPESPHF. The CDR3 DNA follows: TGTGCCAGCAGCCTAGTCCCCGAGAGTCCCCACTTT.

This clonotype was found many times. The V gene is TRBV18, the J gene TRBJ1-4; D remains unclear. CDR3 size: 16 residues. The ends were cut back, 2 bases at V and 0 bases at J, with 10 bases in the middle. The germline CDR1 and CDR2 sequences are KGHSH and LQKENI. CDR3 coding DNA: TGTGCCAGCTCACCATCTCGACGGACAACTAATGAAAAACTGTTTTTT. Translation gives CASSPSRRTTNEKLFF.

This clonotype was detected only a few times. The chain combines TRBV12-3 or TRBV12-4 with TRBJ2-3; 10 bases match TRBD1. The CDR3 consists of 16 residues. J lost 4 bases, V lost 7 bases, and 11 bases had no gene match. In DNA, the CDR3 is TGTGCCAGCACTTCAATCCGGGACAGGGGAGCAGATACGCAGTATTTT. It yields the protein CASTSIRDRGADTQYF.

Only a few counts were recorded for this clonotype. The chain joins TRBV6-4 to TRBJ1-2, with no clear D. V lost 4 bases and J 3 bases, leaving 15 bases between the germline ends. Germline V gives CDR1 MRHNA, CDR2 SNTAGT. This CDR3 has 15 residues. This chain's CDR3 is CASSVGPDGYYGYTF. DNA of the CDR3: TGTGCCAGCAGTGTTGGGCCCGACGGATACTATGGCTACACCTTC.

This clonotype was seen a few times. The rearrangement uses TRBV7-9 and TRBJ2-7; 15 positions match TRBD2. With V trimmed by 5 bases and J by 5 bases, 7 bases remained unmatched. The CDR3 sequence is 16 residues long. Germline V gene lookup returns CDR1 SEHNR and CDR2 FQNEAQ (reference sequence). The CDR3 bases are TGTGCCAGCAGCAGAGGACTAGCGGGAGGGTTCAACGAGCAGTACTTC. This encodes CASSRGLAGGFNEQYF.

The chain links TRBV18 to TRBJ2-7, with D possibly called TRBD1 or TRBD2 (5 bases each). Trimming took 1 base from V and 5 from J, leaving 6 bases between them. Germline CDR1 is KGHSH and CDR2 is LQKENI. This CDR3 region has 12 residues. CDR3 in DNA: TGTGCCAGCTCACCACGGGGGAACGAGCAGTACTTC. Protein sequence: CASSPRGNEQYF.

In its sample, this clonotype was seen a few times. This chain uses TRBV24-1 with TRBJ2-6; D possibly corresponds to TRBD1 (5 bases). V was trimmed by 2 bases and J by 0 bases, leaving 7 bases between them. CDR1 KGHDR and CDR2 SFDVKD come from the germline V gene. The CDR3 consists of 16 residues. The chain's CDR3 is CATSDSRVSGANVLTF. The CDR3, as DNA: TGTGCCACCAGTGATTCCAGGGTCTCTGGGGCCAACGTCCTGACTTTC.

Ten or more counts support this clonotype. This chain connects TRBV29-1 to TRBJ2-2, with 10 bases lining up with TRBD1. With V trimmed by 7 bases and J by 6 bases, 5 bases remained unmatched. Per germline, CDR1 SQVTM and CDR2 ANQGSEA. The CDR3 runs 13 residues. The CDR3 reads CSGGQGVAGELFF. The CDR3 DNA follows: TGCAGCGGTGGACAGGGGGTCGCCGGGGAGCTGTTTTTT.

This chain joins TRBV30 and TRBJ1-5; D possibly corresponds to TRBD1 (5 bases). Deletions cut 5 bases from V and 7 bases from J, with 12 bases between. Germline V gene data show CDR1 as GTSNPN and CDR2 as SVGIG (reference sequence). The CDR3 contains 12 residues. This CDR3 reads CAWDRGGQPQHF. In DNA, the CDR3 is TGTGCCTGGGATCGGGGGGGGCAGCCCCAGCATTTT.

J is TRBJ1-1 and V is TRBV27; TRBD1 aligns across 9 bases. V was pared by 8 bases and J by 0 bases, with 7 bases of the junction left unmatched. The CDR3 is 15 amino acids. Germline V gives CDR1 MNHEY, CDR2 SMNVEV (reference sequence). The CDR3 sequence is CASRRGTGMNTEAFF. In nucleotides, the CDR3 is TGTGCCAGCCGCCGCGGGACAGGGATGAACACTGAAGCTTTCTTT.

The chain joins TRBV6-5 to TRBJ2-1; D unclear. CDR3 length: 14 residues. Germline values: CDR1 MNHEY, CDR2 SVGAGI. V was clipped by 2 bases and J by 5 bases, with 10 bases between them. The CDR3 DNA reads as TGTGCCAGCAGTTACGACTTTCAGAACAATGAGCAGTTCTTC. It is translated as CASSYDFQNNEQFF.

The chain has TRBV5-1 and TRBJ1-4, with D uncertain. The V gene's germline CDR1 is SGHRS and CDR2 YFSETQ. This CDR3 contains 15 residues. V lost 0 bases to trimming and J lost 7 bases, with 13 bases between them. Here the CDR3 reads CASSLDPGVFEKLFF. For the CDR3, the DNA is TGCGCCAGCAGCTTGGATCCGGGAGTGTTTGAAAAACTGTTTTTT.

The chain employs TRBV7-9 and TRBJ2-3, with unresolved D. The V end was cut by 2 bases, the J end by 0 bases, with 9 bases between. Germline lookup yields CDR1 SEHNR and CDR2 FQNEAQ (reference sequence). This CDR3 contains 15 residues. The DNA for the CDR3 is TGTGCCAGCAGCTTACGAGCGACTAGCACAGATACGCAGTATTTT. Its protein is CASSLRATSTDTQYF.

This clonotype showed up just a few times. The chain joins TRBV5-1 to TRBJ2-3; weak D call: TRBD2 (5 bases). V lost 0 bases, J lost 4 bases, and 12 bases lay in between. The CDR3 contains 15 residues. Germline CDR1 and CDR2: SGHRS and YFSETQ. The CDR3 region has the DNA TGCGCCAGCAGCTTGGGGGTGCCGGAGGCAGATACGCAGTATTTT. Amino acids: CASSLGVPEADTQYF. Looking up the rest from reference TRBV5-1 and TRBJ2-3 gives the full variable domain: KAGVTQTPRYLIKTRGQQVTLSCSPISGHRSVSWYQQTPGQGLQFLFEYFSETQRNKGNFPGRFSGRQFSNSRSEMNVSTLELGDSALYLCASSLGVPEADTQYFGPGTRLTVL.